Listed below are T cell receptor beta chains from one sample, sequenced in a study of blood T cell repertoires in COVID-19. Only in-frame clones appear in the TCRdb table, and some are missing; sequencing was by immunoSEQ multiplex PCR. The sample carries some 110,000 clones, 84% recorded once. Sequencing was carried out using PBMCs or T cells enriched from blood (not recorded which). These receptors were obtained from a woman in her thirties who had recovered from COVID-19. The CDR3 runs from the conserved cysteine through the conserved F or W. The D gene is left open where the match is weak. A clone size is listed for some rows: how often the clone was seen (once, few, many), or a class if it is expanded.

TRBV7-8	TRBJ2-1	.	TRBD2	16	CASSLVGGRTYNEQFF	TGTGCCAGCAGCTTAGTGGGCGGGAGGACCTACAATGAGCAGTTCTTC
TRBV18	TRBJ2-1	few	TRBD2	16	CASSAGLAGGPGEQFF	TGTGCCAGCTCAGCGGGACTAGCGGGAGGGCCGGGGGAGCAGTTCTTC
TRBV5-4	TRBJ2-2	.	.	12	CASSLSVGELFF	TGTGCCAGCAGCTTGTCTGTCGGGGAGCTGTTTTTT
TRBV19	TRBJ2-5	.	.	11	CASSTRETQYF	TGTGCCAGTAGTACGCGGGAGACCCAGTACTTC
TRBV7-9	TRBJ2-3	.	TRBD1	17	CASSSGQGPTRTDTQYF	TGTGCCAGCAGCTCCGGACAGGGACCTACTCGCACAGATACGCAGTATTTT
TRBV7-7	TRBJ2-7	.	.	15	CASSPGRGGGYEQYF	TGTGCTAGCAGCCCCGGACGTGGGGGCGGTTACGAGCAGTACTTC
TRBV13	TRBJ1-4	.	.	16	CASSLPEQGPNEKLFF	TGTGCCAGCAGCTTACCCGAACAGGGTCCGAATGAAAAACTGTTTTTT
TRBV30	TRBJ1-2	.	.	13	CAWSQGGGYGYTF	TGTGCCTGGAGTCAGGGTGGTGGCTATGGCTACACCTTC
TRBV12-3/TRBV12-4	TRBJ2-1	.	.	12	CASSSRPAGGFF	TGTGCCAGCAGTTCCAGACCGGCAGGTGGGTTCTTC
TRBV2	TRBJ1-2	.	TRBD1	13	CASNIQGNYGYTF	TGTGCCAGCAATATACAGGGGAATTACGGCTACACCTTC
TRBV20-1	TRBJ1-2	.	.	10	CSASVYGYTF	TGCAGTGCTAGCGTCTATGGCTACACCTTC
TRBV20-1	TRBJ2-7	.	TRBD2	19	CSASVEVWREGLPFYEQYF	TGCAGTGCTAGTGTCGAGGTTTGGCGGGAGGGCCTACCATTCTACGAGCAGTACTTC
TRBV6-2/TRBV6-3	TRBJ1-5	.	TRBD1	14	CASSRTGGNQPQHF	TGTGCCAGCAGCCGGACAGGGGGCAATCAGCCCCAGCATTTT
TRBV19	TRBJ1-1	.	.	14	CASSFRGGGAEAFF	TGTGCCAGTAGTTTCAGGGGCGGTGGAGCTGAAGCTTTCTTT
TRBV3-1/TRBV3-2	TRBJ2-1	.	TRBD2	17	CASSQGLAELSWYEQFF	TGTGCCAGCAGCCAAGGACTAGCGGAGTTAAGTTGGTATGAGCAGTTCTTC
TRBV11-2	TRBJ2-7	.	TRBD2	15	CASSGGLGIFYEQYF	TGTGCCAGCTCGGGAGGGCTGGGGATTTTCTACGAGCAGTACTTC
TRBV4-3	TRBJ2-7	.	TRBD1	15	CASSQERTGGYEQYF	TGCGCCAGCAGCCAAGAAAGGACAGGGGGCTACGAGCAGTACTTC
TRBV19	TRBJ1-1	.	.	12	CASSIGNTEAFF	TGTGCCAGTAGTATCGGGAACACTGAAGCTTTCTTT
TRBV20-1	TRBJ2-2	.	.	14	CSASRARGTGELFF	TGCAGTGCTAGTCGGGCGAGGGGGACCGGGGAGCTGTTTTTT
TRBV5-4	TRBJ2-3	.	TRBD1	14	CASSEQGAADTQYF	TGTGCCAGCAGCGAACAGGGGGCGGCAGATACGCAGTATTTT
TRBV9	TRBJ1-5	few	TRBD1	15	CASSPGQGAGQPQHF	TGTGCCAGCAGCCCAGGACAGGGGGCAGGTCAGCCCCAGCATTTT
TRBV7-9	TRBJ2-1	few	.	14	CALTVPSSYNEQFF	TGTGCCCTTACCGTCCCTAGCTCCTACAATGAGCAGTTCTTC
TRBV5-1	TRBJ2-1	few	.	15	CASSSIRSSYNEQFF	TGCGCCAGCAGCTCCATACGGAGCTCCTACAATGAGCAGTTCTTC
TRBV5-1	TRBJ1-1	.	.	15	CASSLWGQMNTEAFF	TGCGCCAGCAGCTTGTGGGGGCAAATGAACACTGAAGCTTTCTTT
TRBV5-4	TRBJ2-7	.	.	14	CASSLAAGAYEQYF	TGTGCCAGCAGCTTGGCTGCAGGGGCCTACGAGCAGTACTTC
TRBV28	TRBJ2-7	once	.	11	CASSTRQLLWF	TGTGCCAGCAGTACCCGACAGTTGTTATGGTTC
TRBV5-4	TRBJ2-3	.	TRBD1	15	CASSLGDRGTDTQYF	TGTGCCAGCAGCTTGGGGGACAGGGGGACAGATACGCAGTATTTT
TRBV5-1	TRBJ2-7	.	TRBD2	15	CASSSRTSGNFEQYF	TGCGCCAGCAGCTCCCGGACTAGCGGGAATTTTGAGCAGTACTTC
TRBV10-2	TRBJ1-5	few	.	14	CASSESGGSTPQHF	TGCGCCAGCAGTGAGTCGGGAGGGTCGACCCCCCAGCATTTT
TRBV28	TRBJ1-2	.	.	14	CASSERALNYGYTF	TGTGCCAGCTCTGAGAGGGCCCTTAACTATGGCTACACCTTC
TRBV7-8	TRBJ2-5	.	.	14	CASSLLLFQETQYF	TGTGCCAGCAGTCTACTTTTATTCCAAGAGACCCAGTACTTC
TRBV7-3	TRBJ1-1	.	.	14	CASSLRNRNTEAFF	TGTGCCAGCAGCTTGAGAAACAGGAACACTGAAGCTTTCTTT
TRBV24-1	TRBJ2-3	few	TRBD1	13	CATSVTGGDTQYF	TGTGCCACCAGTGTGACAGGGGGGGATACGCAGTATTTT
TRBV25-1	TRBJ2-7	.	.	14	CASPPLGGHYEQYF	TGTGCCAGCCCACCGCTGGGGGGGCACTACGAGCAGTACTTC
TRBV7-6	TRBJ2-5	.	TRBD2	18	CASSLYPKASGRAETQYF	TGTGCCAGCAGCTTATATCCGAAGGCTAGCGGGAGAGCAGAGACCCAGTACTTC
TRBV9	TRBJ1-2	.	.	18	CASSVLDSPIAFNYGYTF	TGTGCCAGCAGCGTACTTGACAGCCCGATAGCTTTTAACTATGGCTACACCTTC
TRBV7-8	TRBJ1-4	.	.	15	CASSLGEGRGEKLFF	TGTGCCAGCAGCTTAGGGGAGGGTCGGGGTGAAAAACTGTTTTTT
TRBV7-2	TRBJ2-2	few	.	13	CASSSLVHGELFF	TGTGCCAGCAGCTCTCTAGTGCACGGGGAGCTGTTTTTT
TRBV3-1/TRBV3-2	TRBJ2-5	.	TRBD2	16	CASSHTGTSGRKTQYF	TGTGCCAGCAGCCACACCGGGACTAGCGGGCGGAAGACCCAGTACTTC
TRBV5-1	TRBJ2-7	.	TRBD2	16	CASSSEGTSAVYEQYF	TGCGCCAGCAGCTCGGAAGGGACTAGCGCCGTCTACGAGCAGTACTTC
TRBV4-2	TRBJ2-7	.	TRBD1	15	CASSPTRDSFYEQYF	TGTGCCAGCAGCCCAACCCGGGACAGTTTCTACGAGCAGTACTTC
TRBV29-1	TRBJ1-5	.	TRBD1	13	CSVGQAPNQPQHF	TGCAGCGTGGGACAGGCCCCCAATCAGCCCCAGCATTTT
TRBV13	TRBJ1-1	.	.	14	CASSLPGVNTEAFF	TGTGCCAGCAGCTTACCAGGGGTGAACACTGAAGCTTTCTTT
TRBV14	TRBJ2-2	once	.	15	CASSQARSYTGELFF	TGTGCCAGCAGCCAAGCTCGCAGTTACACCGGGGAGCTGTTTTTT
TRBV15	TRBJ1-1	.	.	15	CATSPGDPAKTEAFF	TGTGCCACCAGCCCGGGGGATCCCGCAAAGACTGAAGCTTTCTTT
TRBV5-6	TRBJ1-6	.	.	17	CASSDRTGWIDNSPLHF	TGTGCCAGCAGCGATAGAACAGGGTGGATCGATAATTCACCCCTCCACTTT
TRBV28	TRBJ1-2	.	.	14	CASSSQAPSYGYTF	TGTGCCAGCAGTTCCCAGGCCCCGAGCTATGGCTACACCTTC
TRBV29-1	TRBJ2-3	.	TRBD1	18	CSVSKFGGKGTGIDTQYF	TGCAGCGTTTCGAAATTTGGAGGGAAAGGGACAGGGATAGATACGCAGTATTTT
TRBV30	TRBJ2-5	.	.	14	CAWRYPTRQETQYF	TGTGCCTGGAGATATCCCACCAGACAAGAGACCCAGTACTTC
TRBV7-8	TRBJ2-3	.	TRBD1	16	CASSGDSEASTDTQYF	TGTGCCAGCAGCGGGGACAGTGAGGCTAGCACAGATACGCAGTATTTT
TRBV7-8	TRBJ2-7	.	TRBD2	11	CRTSGPYEQYF	TGCAGGACTAGCGGGCCCTACGAGCAGTACTTC
TRBV7-9	TRBJ2-6	.	.	16	CASSSLRGAGANVLTF	TGTGCCAGCAGCTCCCTGCGAGGAGCGGGGGCCAACGTCCTGACTTTC
TRBV5-1	TRBJ1-1	.	TRBD1	15	CASSQPGQENTEAFF	TGCGCCAGCAGCCAACCGGGACAGGAGAACACTGAAGCTTTCTTT